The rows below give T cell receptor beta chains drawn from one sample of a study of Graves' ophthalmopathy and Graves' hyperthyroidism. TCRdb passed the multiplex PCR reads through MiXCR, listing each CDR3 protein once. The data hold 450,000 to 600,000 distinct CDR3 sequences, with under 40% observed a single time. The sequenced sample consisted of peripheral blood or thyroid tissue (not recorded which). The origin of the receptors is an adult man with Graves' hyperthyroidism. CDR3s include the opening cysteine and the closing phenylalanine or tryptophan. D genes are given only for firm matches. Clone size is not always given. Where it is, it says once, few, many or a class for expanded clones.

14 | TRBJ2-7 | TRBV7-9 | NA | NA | CASSLGVGPYEQYF | TGTGCCAGCAGCTTGGGCGTCGGGCCCTACGAGCAGTACTTC
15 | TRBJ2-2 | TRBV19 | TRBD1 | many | CASSQTGLATGELFF | TGTGCCAGTAGTCAGACAGGGCTTGCCACCGGGGAGCTGTTTTTT
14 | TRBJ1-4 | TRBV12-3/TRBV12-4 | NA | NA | CASSAARGGEKLFF | TGTGCCAGCAGTGCCGCCAGGGGTGGAGAAAAACTGTTTTTT
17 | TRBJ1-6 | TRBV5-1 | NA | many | CASSLVTGTYYNSPLHF | TGCGCCAGCAGCTTGGTAACAGGGACGTACTATAATTCACCCCTCCACTTT
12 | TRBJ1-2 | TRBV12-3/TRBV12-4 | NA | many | CASSLTTVGYTF | TGTGCCAGCAGTTTGACGACGGTTGGCTACACCTTC
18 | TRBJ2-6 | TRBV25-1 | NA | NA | CASSARDQQGSGANVLTF | TGTGCCAGCAGTGCTAGAGATCAGCAGGGCTCTGGGGCCAACGTCCTGACTTTC
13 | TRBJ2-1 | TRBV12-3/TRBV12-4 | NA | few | CASSLVGASEQFF | TGTGCCAGCAGTTTAGTGGGGGCGAGTGAGCAGTTCTTC
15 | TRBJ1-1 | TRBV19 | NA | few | CASRAVGFRNTEAFF | TGTGCCAGTAGGGCCGTCGGGTTTAGGAACACTGAAGCTTTCTTT
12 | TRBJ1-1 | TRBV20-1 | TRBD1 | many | CSADTGDREAFF | TGCAGTGCGGACACAGGGGACCGCGAAGCTTTCTTT
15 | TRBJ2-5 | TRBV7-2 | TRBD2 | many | CASSPSGRATETQYF | TGTGCCAGCAGCCCTAGCGGGAGGGCCACAGAGACCCAGTACTTC
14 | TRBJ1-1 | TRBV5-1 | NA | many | CASSGGLMNTEAFF | TGCGCCAGCAGCGGGGGACTTATGAACACTGAAGCTTTCTTT
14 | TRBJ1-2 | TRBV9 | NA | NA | CASSLDSSGYGYTF | TGTGCCAGCAGCTTGGACAGCTCGGGCTATGGCTACACCTTC
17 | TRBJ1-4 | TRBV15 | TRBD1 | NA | CATSRDDRGTKSEKLFF | TGTGCCACCAGCAGAGACGACAGGGGAACGAAGAGTGAAAAACTGTTTTTT
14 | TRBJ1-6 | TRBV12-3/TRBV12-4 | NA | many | CASSPRVQNSPLHF | TGTGCCAGCAGCCCGCGGGTTCAGAATTCACCCCTCCACTTT
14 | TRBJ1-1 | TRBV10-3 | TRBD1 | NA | CAISWKGANTEAFF | TGTGCCATCAGTTGGAAGGGGGCGAACACTGAAGCTTTCTTT
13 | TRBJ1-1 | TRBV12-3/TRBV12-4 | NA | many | CASRQGGNTEAFF | TGTGCCAGCAGACAGGGTGGCAACACTGAAGCTTTCTTT
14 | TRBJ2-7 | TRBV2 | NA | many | CASSGATSSYEQYF | TGTGCCAGCAGTGGGGCAACCAGCTCCTACGAGCAGTACTTC
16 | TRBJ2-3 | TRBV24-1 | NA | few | CATSDLRGGLADTQYF | TGTGCCACCAGTGATTTGCGTGGAGGGCTGGCGGATACGCAGTATTTT
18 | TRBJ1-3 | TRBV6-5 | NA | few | CASSYIAGRMSSGNTIYF | TGTGCCAGCAGTTACATCGCGGGCCGGATGAGCTCTGGAAACACCATATATTTT
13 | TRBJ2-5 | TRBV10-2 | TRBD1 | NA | CVSSPGQRETQYF | TGCGTCAGCAGCCCGGGACAGCGAGAGACCCAGTACTTC
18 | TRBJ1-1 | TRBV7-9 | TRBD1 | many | CASSLARDRWPRNTEAFF | TGTGCCAGCAGCTTAGCCCGGGACAGGTGGCCTCGGAACACTGAAGCTTTCTTT
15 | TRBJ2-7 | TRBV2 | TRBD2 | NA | CASSGGGRGAYEQYF | TGTGCCAGCAGTGGGGGCGGGAGGGGAGCCTACGAGCAGTACTTC
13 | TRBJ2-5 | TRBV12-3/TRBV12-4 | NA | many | CASSFRAKETQYF | TGTGCCAGCAGTTTCCGAGCTAAAGAGACCCAGTACTTC
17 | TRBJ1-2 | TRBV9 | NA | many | CASSPWGSAGPNYGYTF | TGTGCCAGCAGCCCTTGGGGGTCGGCAGGACCTAACTATGGCTACACCTTC
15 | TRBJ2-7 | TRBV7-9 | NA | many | CASSLWGSESYEQYF | TGTGCCAGCAGCTTATGGGGTAGCGAGTCCTACGAGCAGTACTTC
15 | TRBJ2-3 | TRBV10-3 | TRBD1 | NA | CAISESRGPADTQYF | TGTGCCATCAGTGAGTCGAGGGGGCCAGCAGATACGCAGTATTTT
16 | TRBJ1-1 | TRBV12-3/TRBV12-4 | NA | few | CASSLGVERQYTEAFF | TGTGCCAGCAGTTTAGGAGTAGAAAGGCAATACACTGAAGCTTTCTTT
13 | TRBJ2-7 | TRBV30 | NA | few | CAWNHGLAGEQYF | TGTGCCTGGAACCACGGGCTAGCAGGCGAGCAGTACTTC
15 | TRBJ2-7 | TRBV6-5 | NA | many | CASRPALTGNYEQYF | TGTGCCAGCAGGCCAGCCCTGACCGGTAACTACGAGCAGTACTTC
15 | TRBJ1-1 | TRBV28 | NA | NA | CASSPTEGALTEAFF | TGTGCCAGCAGTCCTACGGAAGGGGCGTTGACTGAAGCTTTCTTT
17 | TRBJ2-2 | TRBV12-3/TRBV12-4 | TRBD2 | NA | CASSPGTSGIHTGELFF | TGTGCCAGCAGCCCCGGGACTAGCGGGATTCACACCGGGGAGCTGTTTTTT
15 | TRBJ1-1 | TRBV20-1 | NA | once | CSARLSGRRDTEAFF | TGCAGTGCTAGACTTTCCGGGCGCAGGGACACTGAAGCTTTCTTT
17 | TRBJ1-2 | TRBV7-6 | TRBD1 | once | CASSQLDRTLANYGYTF | TGTGCCAGCAGCCAATTGGACAGGACCCTAGCTAACTATGGCTACACCTTC
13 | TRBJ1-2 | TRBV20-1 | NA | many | CSASETWGYGYTF | TGCAGTGCTAGTGAGACCTGGGGGTATGGCTACACCTTC
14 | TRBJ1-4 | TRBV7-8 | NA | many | CASSLETGSGKLFF | TGTGCCAGCAGCTTAGAGACGGGCAGTGGAAAACTGTTTTTT
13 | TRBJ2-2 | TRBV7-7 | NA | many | CASSWGQGLELFF | TGTGCTAGCAGCTGGGGGCAGGGTTTGGAGCTGTTTTTT
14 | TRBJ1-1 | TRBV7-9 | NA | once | CASSPRSGAGEAFF | TGTGCCAGCTCACCAAGGTCAGGGGCCGGTGAAGCTTTCTTT
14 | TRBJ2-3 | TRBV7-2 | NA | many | CASSPGLSTDTQYF | TGTGCTAGCAGCCCGGGACTCTCAACAGATACGCAGTATTTT
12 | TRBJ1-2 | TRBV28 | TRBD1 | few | CASGQGAWRYTF | TGTGCCAGCGGACAGGGGGCTTGGAGATACACCTTC
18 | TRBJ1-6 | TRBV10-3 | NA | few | CASRAADSLRTYNSPLHF | TGTGCCAGCAGAGCGGCGGACAGTCTCCGCACCTATAATTCACCCCTCCACTTT
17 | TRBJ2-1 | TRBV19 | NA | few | CASSTLGPYGGYNEQFF | TGTGCCAGTAGTACCCTGGGGCCGTATGGCGGATACAATGAGCAGTTCTTC
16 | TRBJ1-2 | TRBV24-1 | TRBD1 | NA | CATSPAGGEDDYGYTF | TGTGCCACCAGTCCCGCAGGGGGAGAAGACGACTATGGCTACACCTTC
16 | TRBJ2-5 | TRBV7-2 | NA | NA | CASSPAVNTYQETQYF | TGTGCCAGCAGCCCGGCAGTAAATACGTACCAAGAGACCCAGTACTTC
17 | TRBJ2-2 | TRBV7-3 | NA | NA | CASTKTRAGINTGELFF | TGCGCCAGCACCAAAACCCGAGCGGGCATAAACACCGGGGAGCTGTTTTTT
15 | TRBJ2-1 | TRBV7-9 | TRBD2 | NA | CASSLGPGGPNEQFF | TGTGCCAGCAGCTTAGGGCCGGGAGGGCCTAATGAGCAGTTCTTC
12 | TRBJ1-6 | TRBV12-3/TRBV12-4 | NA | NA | CASSFWRSPLHF | TGTGCCAGCAGTTTTTGGCGTTCACCCCTCCACTTT